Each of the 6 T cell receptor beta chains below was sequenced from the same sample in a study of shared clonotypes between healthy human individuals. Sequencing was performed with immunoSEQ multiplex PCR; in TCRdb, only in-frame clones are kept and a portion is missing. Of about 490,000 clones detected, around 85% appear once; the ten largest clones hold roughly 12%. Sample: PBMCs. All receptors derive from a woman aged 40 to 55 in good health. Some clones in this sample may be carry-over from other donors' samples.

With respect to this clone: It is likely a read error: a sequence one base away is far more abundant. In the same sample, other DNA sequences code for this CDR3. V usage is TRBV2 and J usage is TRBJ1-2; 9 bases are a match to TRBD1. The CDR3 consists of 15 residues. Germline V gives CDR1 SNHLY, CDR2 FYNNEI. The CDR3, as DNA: TGTGCCAGCAGCACCGGGACAGGGTTTGGGTATGGCTACACATTC. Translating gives CASSTGTGFGYGYTF.

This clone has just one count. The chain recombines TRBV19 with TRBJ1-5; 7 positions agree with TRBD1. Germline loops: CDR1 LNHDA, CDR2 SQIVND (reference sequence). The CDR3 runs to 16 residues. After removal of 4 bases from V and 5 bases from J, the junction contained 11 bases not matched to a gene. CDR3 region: CASSTGRDRVDQPQHF. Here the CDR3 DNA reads TGTGCCAGTAGTACTGGCCGAGACAGGGTCGATCAGCCCCAGCATTTT.

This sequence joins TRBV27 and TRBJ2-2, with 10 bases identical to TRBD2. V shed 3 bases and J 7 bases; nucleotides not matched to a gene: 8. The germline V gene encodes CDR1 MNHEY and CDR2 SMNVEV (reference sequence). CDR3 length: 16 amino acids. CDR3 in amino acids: CASSFLAGGLGGELFF. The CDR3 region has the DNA TGTGCCAGCAGTTTCTTAGCGGGAGGATTGGGCGGGGAGCTGTTTTTT.

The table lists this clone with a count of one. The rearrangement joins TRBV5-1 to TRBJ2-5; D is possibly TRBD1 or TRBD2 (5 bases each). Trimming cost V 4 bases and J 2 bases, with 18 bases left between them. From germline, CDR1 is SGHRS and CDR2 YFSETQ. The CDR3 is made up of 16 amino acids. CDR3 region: CASSTGKGEGQETQYF. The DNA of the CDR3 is TGCGCCAGCAGCACGGGGAAGGGTGAGGGGCAAGAGACCCAGTACTTC.

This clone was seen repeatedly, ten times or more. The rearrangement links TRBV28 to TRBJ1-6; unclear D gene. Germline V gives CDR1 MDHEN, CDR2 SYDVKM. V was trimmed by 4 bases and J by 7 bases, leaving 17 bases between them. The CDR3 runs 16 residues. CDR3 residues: CASSSAHSGENSPLHF. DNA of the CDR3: TGTGCCAGCAGTTCGGCACACAGTGGGGAAAATTCACCCCTCCACTTT.

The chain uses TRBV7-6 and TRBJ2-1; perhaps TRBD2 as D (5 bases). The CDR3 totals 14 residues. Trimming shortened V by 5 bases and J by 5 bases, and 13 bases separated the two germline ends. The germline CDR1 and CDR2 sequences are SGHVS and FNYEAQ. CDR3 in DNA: TGTGCCAGCAGCCCCACTAGGAGCCACAATGAGCAGTTCTTC. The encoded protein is CASSPTRSHNEQFF.